This T cell receptor beta chain is from a study of T cells in Graves' hyperthyroidism and ophthalmopathy. Study-wide points: Ophthalmopathy was told apart from stable hyperthyroidism by a 13 V-J model.

This CDR3 is built from 16 residues. Germline loops: CDR1 KGHDR, CDR2 SFDVKD. The investigators amplified TCR beta CDR3 regions from RNA transcripts. HTBI primers drove first-round RT-PCR of the TCR CDR3. TCRdb redid the calling of the multiplex PCR reads with MiXCR, one entry per CDR3 protein. Of hundreds of thousands of distinct CDR3 sequences listed, approximately 15% are singletons. A remark on this clonotype: The antigen is not known. The junction differs from germline at one of its ends, possibly a read error.

The study included ophthalmopathy patients with Clinical Activity Score at least 3, NOSPECS grade at least 4 and duration under 3 months. Orbital computed tomography and thyroid ultrasound, together with serum TRAb and thyroxine and clinical symptoms, were used for diagnoses. V and J are TRBV24-1 and TRBJ2-2; 7 bases agree with TRBD1. This TCR derives from a man aged 18 to 29 with Graves' ophthalmopathy. Sequencing was carried out using blood. The CDR3 DNA is TGTGCCACCAGTGAGTGGACAGGCACGAACATCGGGGAGCTGTTTTTT. Encoded protein: CATSEWTGTNIGELFF.